Listed here are 32 T cell receptor beta chains from one sample, sequenced in a study of HIV-infected patients and healthy controls. cDNA was made from 400 to 500 ng RNA using alpha and beta constant primers. Alpha and beta chain libraries were made separately by chain-specific third strand synthesis with multiplexing indices. Via MiXCR, TCRdb re-called the 5' RACE reads, giving one row per CDR3 protein. The sample has 12,000 or so distinct CDR3 sequences, roughly 5% seen once. Whole blood was used without fractionation, so all unsorted peripheral T cells were included. Sequenced sample: blood. The receptors stem from an adult in good health.

This clonotype has a count of ten or more. The genes are TRBV30 and TRBJ2-7, with 7 bases that match TRBD1. Trimming cost V 5 bases and J 4 bases; bases outside gene matches: 11. In germline, CDR1 is GTSNPN, CDR2 SVGIG (reference sequence). This CDR3 is built from 14 residues. The CDR3 DNA follows: TGTGCCTGGGGGAGACAGGGAAGAGGGTACGAGCAGTACTTC. As protein: CAWGRQGRGYEQYF. Full variable domain (rest looked up from reference TRBV30 and TRBJ2-7): SQTIHQWPATLVQPVGSPLSLECTVEGTSNPNLYWYRQAAGRGLQLLFYSVGIGQISSEVPQNLSASRPQDRQFILSSKKLLLSDSGFYLCAWGRQGRGYEQYFGPGTRLTVT.

This clonotype was seen repeatedly, ten times or more. The rearrangement uses TRBV19 and TRBJ2-5; the D is unclear. Germline lookup yields CDR1 LNHDA and CDR2 SQIVND (reference sequence). The length of the CDR3 is 14 residues. V lost 5 bases and J lost 5, with 15 bases in between. CDR3 residues: CASSSRDGLETQYF. DNA for the CDR3: TGTGCCAGTAGTTCGCGTGATGGTTTGGAGACCCAGTACTTC.

By share of the sample, this clonotype is medium-sized (0.01 to 0.1%). This chain links TRBV18 with TRBJ2-3; D unresolved. The CDR3 covers 16 residues. In germline, CDR1 is KGHSH, CDR2 LQKENI. The V end lost 0 bases, the J end lost 0 bases, and 10 bases lay between the germline ends. CDR3: CASSPPVGSSTDTQYF. The CDR3 nucleotides read TGTGCCAGCTCACCACCTGTCGGATCTAGCACAGATACGCAGTATTTT.

This clonotype was seen ten or more times. The rearrangement uses TRBV20-1 and TRBJ2-1; the match to TRBD2 covers 10 bases. The CDR3 is 14 residues long. Germline CDR1 reads DFQATT; CDR2 reads SNEGSKA (reference sequence). The CDR3 protein is CTTSRTSGYNEQFF. For the CDR3, the DNA is TGCACCACCTCCCGGACTAGCGGTTACAATGAGCAGTTCTTC.

This clonotype rates as medium-sized (0.01 to 0.1%). The chain recombines TRBV3-1 with TRBJ2-7; D assignment may be TRBD1 or TRBD2 (6 bases each). Trimming shortened V by 4 bases and J by 3 bases, and 13 bases separated the two germline ends. Germline V gives CDR1 LGHDT, CDR2 YNNKEL (reference sequence). The CDR3 consists of 14 residues. The CDR3 region is CASSRSGGHYEQYF. The DNA of the CDR3 is TGTGCCAGCAGCCGATCCGGGGGACACTACGAGCAGTACTTC.

This clonotype was seen repeatedly, ten times or more. The V and J genes are TRBV29-1 and TRBJ2-1; 9 bases are shared with TRBD2. CDR3 length: 14 residues. The germline gives CDR1 SQVTM, CDR2 ANQGSEA. Losses at the gene ends were 6 bases for V and 3 bases for J; bases not matched to a gene: 6. CDR3 DNA: TGCAGCGTGAGGGATAGCGGGGGCTACAATGAGCAGTTCTTC. This codes for CSVRDSGGYNEQFF.

The chain is built from TRBV12-5 and TRBJ1-5; no clear D gene. Looked up from germline, CDR1 is LGHNT and CDR2 is FRNRAP. The CDR3 extends over 12 amino acids. The V gene lost 2 bases and the J gene lost 7 bases, with 6 bases spanning the gap. CDR3 protein: CASGLSEQPQHF. The DNA of the CDR3 is TGTGCTAGTGGTTTGTCAGAACAGCCCCAGCATTTT.

The sample holds many counts of this clonotype. The chain uses TRBV12-3 or TRBV12-4 and TRBJ2-3, with 11 bases fitting TRBD2. V was clipped by 7 bases and J by 5 bases; unmatched bases: 5. The CDR3 totals 14 residues. CDR3 in amino acids: CASISSGGRDTQYF. The CDR3 DNA sequence: TGTGCCAGCATCTCTAGCGGGGGGAGAGATACGCAGTATTTT.

This clonotype was counted ten times or more. The chain is built from TRBV20-1 and TRBJ2-1, with D hard to call. This CDR3 is 12 amino acids long. Trimming took 3 bases from V and 5 from J, leaving 8 bases between them. From germline, CDR1 is DFQATT and CDR2 SNEGSKA (reference sequence). The CDR3, as DNA: TGCAGTGCTAGTTTCGTAAACAATGAGCAGTTCTTC. Amino acids: CSASFVNNEQFF.

By proportion, this clonotype is medium-sized (0.01 to 0.1%). This rearrangement joins TRBV10-3 to TRBJ2-1; a possible D gene is TRBD1 (6 bases). V was cut by 6 bases and J by 0 bases, with 12 bases left in between. The CDR3 spans 15 residues. Germline lookup yields CDR1 ENHRY and CDR2 SYGVKD. The CDR3 sequence: CAIRRQESSYNEQFF. CDR3 nucleotide sequence: TGTGCCATCAGGAGACAGGAGAGCTCCTACAATGAGCAGTTCTTC.

This clonotype is medium-sized (0.01 to 0.1%) by share. The chain combines TRBV20-1 with TRBJ2-4, with D tentatively TRBD1 (5 bases). This CDR3 has 14 residues. V was pared by 2 bases and J by 5 bases, with 13 bases between. Germline assignment: CDR1 DFQATT and CDR2 SNEGSKA (reference sequence). For the CDR3, the DNA is TGCAGTGCTAGACCGACAGCGAGAGAAAACATTCAGTACTTC. Translation gives CSARPTARENIQYF.

Judged by abundance, this clonotype is medium-sized. V is TRBV18 and J is TRBJ2-1; weak D call: TRBD1 (6 bases). Germline CDR1 is KGHSH and CDR2 is LQKENI. The CDR3 sequence is 14 residues long. V lost 10 bases, J lost 5 bases, and 18 bases lay in between. The CDR3 DNA sequence: TGTGCCACCAAAGGACAGTACGTGAACAATGAGCAGTTCTTC. This gives the protein CATKGQYVNNEQFF.

This clonotype is deemed medium-sized (0.01 to 0.1%). V is TRBV7-7 and J is TRBJ2-2; a weak D match, TRBD1 (6 bases). The ends were cut back, 5 bases at V and 5 bases at J, with 12 bases in the middle. The CDR3 runs to 14 residues. Looked up from germline, CDR1 is SSHAT and CDR2 is FNYEAQ (reference sequence). The CDR3 nucleotides are TGTGCCAGCAGCCTACAGGGTTGGACCGGGGAGCTGTTTTTT. Translating gives CASSLQGWTGELFF. Together with reference TRBV7-7 and TRBJ2-2, the CDR3 gives the full variable domain: GAGVSQSPRYKVTKRGQDVTLRCDPISSHATLYWYQQALGQGPEFLTYFNYEAQPDKSGLPSDRFSAERPEGSISTLTIQRTEQRDSAMYRCASSLQGWTGELFFGEGSRLTVL.

This clonotype was recorded at least ten times. The chain carries TRBV25-1 and TRBJ1-1; D is perhaps TRBD1 (5 bases). Germline V gene lookup returns CDR1 MGHDK and CDR2 SYGVNS. This CDR3 comprises 15 residues. V was pared by 1 base and J by 2 bases, with 11 bases between. CDR3 sequence reads: CASSEWGGGNTEAFF. The DNA for the CDR3 is TGTGCCAGCAGTGAATGGGGCGGCGGAAACACTGAAGCTTTCTTT.

This clonotype came up many times. This sequence joins TRBV30 and TRBJ2-1; no clear D gene. The CDR3 contains 13 residues. Germline V CDR1 and CDR2: GTSNPN, SVGIG (reference sequence). CDR3 nucleotides: TGTGCGGTTTTGCCGATGTCCCACAATGAGCAGTTCTTC. Translated, it gives CAVLPMSHNEQFF.

The V gene is TRBV19, the J gene TRBJ1-4, with a weak D call TRBD1 (5 bases). This CDR3 is 15 amino acids long. The V and J ends lost 5 bases and 2 bases respectively, with 12 bases between them. Looked up from germline, CDR1 is LNHDA and CDR2 is SQIVND (reference sequence). In DNA, the CDR3 is TGTGCCAGTAGTGAGGGGCAGACGACTAATGAAAAACTGTTTTTT. It yields the protein CASSEGQTTNEKLFF.

This clonotype occurred many times. The chain recombines TRBV6-2 or TRBV6-3 with TRBJ2-7; D is possibly TRBD2 (5 bases). The V end lost 7 bases, the J end lost 9 bases, and 13 bases lay between the germline ends. Germline V gene lookup returns CDR1 MNHEY and CDR2 SVGEGT. The CDR3 spans 11 residues. Written as DNA, the CDR3 is TGTGCCAGCACCGACTATTCGGGGCAGTACTTC. Translation gives CASTDYSGQYF.

This chain links TRBV29-1 with TRBJ2-1, with unresolved D. Germline loops: CDR1 SQVTM, CDR2 ANQGSEA. The CDR3 has 18 residues. V lost 1 base and J 0 bases, leaving 19 bases between the germline ends. This chain's CDR3 is CSVEGLVGPRSSYNEQFF. In DNA form, the CDR3 reads TGCAGCGTTGAAGGGTTGGTAGGGCCGAGGAGCTCCTACAATGAGCAGTTCTTC.

V gene TRBV10-3 combines with J gene TRBJ2-7; TRBD1 matches 7 bases. The CDR3 extends over 14 amino acids. Trimming at V came to 6 bases and at J to 2 bases, leaving 7 bases not matched to a gene. CDR1 is ENHRY and CDR2 is SYGVKD in the germline V gene. The chain's CDR3 is CAISLRQGTYEQYF. The DNA of the CDR3 is TGTGCCATCAGCCTAAGACAGGGAACCTACGAGCAGTACTTC.

This clonotype is labeled as medium-sized. The V and J genes are TRBV12-3 or TRBV12-4 and TRBJ2-7; D is unresolved. The CDR3 totals 13 residues. CDR3 sequence reads: CASTRSSSYEQYF. In nucleotides, the CDR3 is TGTGCGAGTACGAGGTCTTCCTCCTACGAGCAGTACTTC.

This clonotype qualifies as medium-sized (0.01 to 0.1%). The chain joins TRBV5-1 to TRBJ1-2; TRBD1 matches at 7 bases. The V and J ends lost 5 bases and 7 bases, in that order; junction bases with no gene match: 8. Germline CDR1 SGHRS, CDR2 YFSETQ. The CDR3 covers 13 residues. CDR3 DNA sequence: TGCGCCAGCAGTTCCGGACAGGTCCCTGGCTACACCTTC. Translated: CASSSGQVPGYTF.

This clonotype rates as medium-sized. V is TRBV6-6 and J is TRBJ1-3; D unclear. Trimming pared 5 bases from V and 4 bases from J, leaving 12 bases between. CDR1 and CDR2 (germline): MNHNY, SVGAGI (reference sequence). This CDR3 has 14 residues. The CDR3 DNA reads as TGTGCCAGCAGTCCCGGTCCTGAAGGAAACACCATATATTTT. This sequence encodes CASSPGPEGNTIYF.

The V and J genes are TRBV2 and TRBJ2-7; no definite D call. V gave up 5 bases and J gave up 5 bases, with 16 bases separating them. The CDR3 runs to 14 residues. Per germline, CDR1 SNHLY and CDR2 FYNNEI. The CDR3 reads CASSSGVGWNEQYF. DNA for the CDR3: TGTGCCAGCAGTTCGGGCGTCGGTTGGAACGAGCAGTACTTC.

The rearrangement joins TRBV18 to TRBJ2-1; 11 bases fit TRBD2. V was clipped by 5 bases and J by 4 bases; unmatched bases: 13. The CDR3 covers 18 residues. Germline V gene sequence: CDR1 KGHSH, CDR2 LQKENI. As DNA, the CDR3 is TGTGCCAGCTCAGTTGATCCGGGACTAGCGGTCCCTTACAATGAGCAGTTCTTC. It specifies CASSVDPGLAVPYNEQFF.

By sample fraction, this clonotype is medium-sized. This rearrangement joins TRBV6-1 to TRBJ2-3; 12 bases align to TRBD2. Germline V gene lookup returns CDR1 MNHNS and CDR2 SASEGT. V lost 10 bases and J lost 2; bases outside the gene matches: 4. The CDR3 has 14 residues. The CDR3 DNA sequence: TGTGCCACGCGGACTAGCGGGGCCACAGATACGCAGTATTTT. Translating gives CATRTSGATDTQYF.

This clonotype counts as medium-sized. CDR3 coding DNA: TGTGCCAGCAGCGTACAGGGACATCAGCCCCAGCATTTT. Translated: CASSVQGHQPQHF. The chain uses TRBV7-9 and TRBJ1-5; tentative D call: TRBD1 (6 bases). Germline assignment: CDR1 SEHNR and CDR2 FQNEAQ (reference sequence). The CDR3 is 13 residues long. Trimming removed 5 bases at V and 5 bases at J, with 10 bases between.

This clonotype has a count of ten or more. V usage is TRBV4-1 and J usage is TRBJ2-5, with 12 bases fitting TRBD2. V lost 6 bases to trimming and J lost 0 bases; unmatched junction nucleotides: 5. The CDR3 spans 16 residues. Germline V gene sequence: CDR1 MGHRA, CDR2 YSYEKL. CDR3 amino acids: CASSRLAGGNQETQYF. CDR3 coding DNA: TGCGCCAGCAGTCGGCTAGCGGGGGGGAACCAAGAGACCCAGTACTTC.

This clonotype was detected many times. The V gene is TRBV6-1, the J gene TRBJ1-1, with 10 bases matching TRBD1. This CDR3 is 16 amino acids long. Trimming cost V 6 bases and J 5 bases; bases outside gene matches: 12. CDR1 is MNHNS, CDR2 SASEGT, per germline. CDR3 amino acids: CASRGRMGTGATEAFF. CDR3 in DNA: TGTGCCAGCAGGGGCCGAATGGGGACAGGGGCGACTGAAGCTTTCTTT.

This clonotype was detected ten times or more. This chain uses TRBV10-3 with TRBJ2-2; 7 nucleotides align to TRBD1. This CDR3 region has 16 residues. Per germline, CDR1 ENHRY and CDR2 SYGVKD. Losses at the gene ends were 10 bases for V and 3 bases for J; bases not matched to a gene: 14. CDR3 region: CATSSPPTGDTGELFF. The CDR3 DNA sequence: TGTGCCACCAGCAGCCCTCCTACAGGGGACACCGGGGAGCTGTTTTTT.

By share, this clonotype counts as medium-sized. V is TRBV3-1 and J is TRBJ2-7, with D perhaps assigned TRBD1 or TRBD2 (7 bases each). Germline-derived CDR1 and CDR2 are LGHDT and YNNKEL (reference sequence). V shed 1 base and J shed 5 bases, with 15 bases lying between them. This CDR3 is built from 15 residues. CDR3 sequence reads: CASSQGGRGQDEQYF. Here the CDR3 DNA reads TGTGCCAGCAGCCAAGGGGGGAGGGGGCAGGACGAGCAGTACTTC.

This clonotype was counted many times. This sequence joins TRBV2 and TRBJ2-3; 12 nucleotides match TRBD2. After removal of 5 bases from V and 5 bases from J, the junction contained 8 bases not matched to a gene. The CDR3 has 16 residues. CDR1 and CDR2 from the germline V gene are SNHLY and FYNNEI. The CDR3 region is CASSRGLAGRLDTQYF. In DNA, the CDR3 is TGTGCCAGCAGTCGCGGACTAGCGGGGCGATTAGATACGCAGTATTTT.

This clonotype has ten or more counts. The rearrangement links TRBV12-3 or TRBV12-4 to TRBJ2-2, with TRBD1 matching 10 bases. The CDR3 covers 16 residues. The V segment lost 7 bases and the J segment 5 bases; nucleotides outside the gene matches: 10. The CDR3 sequence: CASMTWDRGRTGELFF. CDR3 DNA: TGTGCCAGCATGACGTGGGACAGGGGTCGTACCGGGGAGCTGTTTTTT.